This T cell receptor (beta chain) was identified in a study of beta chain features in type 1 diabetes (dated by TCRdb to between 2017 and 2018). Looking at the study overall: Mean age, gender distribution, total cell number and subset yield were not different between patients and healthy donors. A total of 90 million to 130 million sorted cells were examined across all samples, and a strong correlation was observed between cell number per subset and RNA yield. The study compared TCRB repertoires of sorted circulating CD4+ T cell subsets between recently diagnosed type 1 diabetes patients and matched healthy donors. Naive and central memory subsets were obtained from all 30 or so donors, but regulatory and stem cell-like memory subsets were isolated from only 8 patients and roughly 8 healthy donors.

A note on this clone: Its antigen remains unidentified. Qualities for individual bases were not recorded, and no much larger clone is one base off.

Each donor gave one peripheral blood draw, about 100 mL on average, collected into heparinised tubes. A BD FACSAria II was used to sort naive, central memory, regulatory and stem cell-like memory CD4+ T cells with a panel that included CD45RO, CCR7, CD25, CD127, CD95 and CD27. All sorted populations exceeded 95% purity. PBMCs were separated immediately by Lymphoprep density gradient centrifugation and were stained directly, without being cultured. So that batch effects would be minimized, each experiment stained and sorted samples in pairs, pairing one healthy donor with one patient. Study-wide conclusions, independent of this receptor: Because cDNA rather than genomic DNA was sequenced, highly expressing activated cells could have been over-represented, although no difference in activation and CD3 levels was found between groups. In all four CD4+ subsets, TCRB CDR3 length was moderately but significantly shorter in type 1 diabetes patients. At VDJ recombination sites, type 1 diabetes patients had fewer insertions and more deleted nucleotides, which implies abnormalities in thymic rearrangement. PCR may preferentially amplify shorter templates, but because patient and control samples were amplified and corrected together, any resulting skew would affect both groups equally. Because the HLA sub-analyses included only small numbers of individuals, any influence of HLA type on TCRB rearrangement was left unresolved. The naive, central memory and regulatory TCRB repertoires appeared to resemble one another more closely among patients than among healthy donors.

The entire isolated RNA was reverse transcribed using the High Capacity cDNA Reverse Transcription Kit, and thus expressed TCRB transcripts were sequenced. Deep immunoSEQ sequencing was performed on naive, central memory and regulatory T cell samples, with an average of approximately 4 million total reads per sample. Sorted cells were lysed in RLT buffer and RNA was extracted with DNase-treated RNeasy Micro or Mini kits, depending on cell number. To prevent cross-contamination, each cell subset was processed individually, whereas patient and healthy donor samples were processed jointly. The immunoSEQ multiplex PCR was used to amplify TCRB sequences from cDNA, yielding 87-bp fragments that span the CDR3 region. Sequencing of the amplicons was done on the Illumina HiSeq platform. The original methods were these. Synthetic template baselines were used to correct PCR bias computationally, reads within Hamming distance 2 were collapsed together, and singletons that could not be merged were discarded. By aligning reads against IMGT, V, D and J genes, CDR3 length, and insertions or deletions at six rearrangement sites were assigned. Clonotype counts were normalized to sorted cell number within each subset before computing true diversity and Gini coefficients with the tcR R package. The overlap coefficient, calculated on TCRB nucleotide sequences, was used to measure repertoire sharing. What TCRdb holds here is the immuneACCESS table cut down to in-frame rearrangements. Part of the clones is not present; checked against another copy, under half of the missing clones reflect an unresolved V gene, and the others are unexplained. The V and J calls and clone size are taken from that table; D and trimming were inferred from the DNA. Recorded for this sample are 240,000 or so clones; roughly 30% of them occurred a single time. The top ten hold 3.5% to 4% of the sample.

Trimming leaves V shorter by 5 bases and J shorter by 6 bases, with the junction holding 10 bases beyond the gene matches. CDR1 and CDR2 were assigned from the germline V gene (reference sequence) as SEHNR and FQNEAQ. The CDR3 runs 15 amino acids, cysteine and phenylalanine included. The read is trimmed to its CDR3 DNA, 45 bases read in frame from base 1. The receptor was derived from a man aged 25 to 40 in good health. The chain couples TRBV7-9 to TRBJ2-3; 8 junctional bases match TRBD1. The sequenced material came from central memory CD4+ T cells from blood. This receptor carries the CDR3 CASSPWTGRLDTQYF. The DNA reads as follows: TGTGCCAGCAGCCCCTGGACAGGGCGATTGGATACGCAGTATTTT. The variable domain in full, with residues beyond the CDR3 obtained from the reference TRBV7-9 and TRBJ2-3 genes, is DTGVSQNPRHKITKRGQNVTFRCDPISEHNRLYWYRQTLGQGPEFLTYFQNEAQLEKSRLLSDRFSAERPKGSFSTLEIQRTEQGDSAMYLCASSPWTGRLDTQYFGPGTRLTVL.